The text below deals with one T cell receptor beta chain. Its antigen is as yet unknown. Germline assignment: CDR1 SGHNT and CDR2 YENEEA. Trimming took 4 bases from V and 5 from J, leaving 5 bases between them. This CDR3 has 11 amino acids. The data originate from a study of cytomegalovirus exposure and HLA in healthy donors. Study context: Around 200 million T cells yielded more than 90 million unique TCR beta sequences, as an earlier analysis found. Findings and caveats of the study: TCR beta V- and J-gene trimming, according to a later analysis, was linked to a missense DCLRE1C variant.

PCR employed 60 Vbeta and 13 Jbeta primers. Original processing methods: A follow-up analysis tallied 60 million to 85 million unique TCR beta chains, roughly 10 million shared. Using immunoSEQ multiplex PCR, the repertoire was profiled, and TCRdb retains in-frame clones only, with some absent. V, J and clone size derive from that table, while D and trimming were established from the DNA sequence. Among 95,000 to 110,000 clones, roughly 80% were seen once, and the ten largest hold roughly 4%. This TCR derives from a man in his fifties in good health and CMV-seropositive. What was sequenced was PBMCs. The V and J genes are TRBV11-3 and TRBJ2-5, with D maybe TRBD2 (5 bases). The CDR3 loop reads CASSSGETQYF. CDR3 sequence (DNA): TGTGCCAGCAGCTCGGGGGAGACCCAGTACTTC.